The following is a T cell receptor beta chain sequence with its context. The antigen is undetermined. Measured with immunoSEQ multiplex PCR; TCRdb has only the in-frame clones, and not every one. The data show 80,000 to 95,000 clones, roughly 80% seen once. Germline CDR1 and CDR2: LNHNV and YYDKDF (reference sequence). Trimming took 0 bases from V and 3 from J; bases not matched to a gene: 14. The CDR3 contains 19 residues. This record belongs to a study of T cell responses to AZD1222 COVID-19 vaccine. Study outcomes and limitations: Donor demographics were predominantly white British with a female majority; clonal diversity may be underestimated.

The TCR originated in an adult in good health. The chain links TRBV15 to TRBJ2-5, with 9 bases matching TRBD1. This sample comprised peripheral blood, obtained on day 0 of AZD1222 vaccination. Written as DNA, the CDR3 is TGTGCCACCAGCAGAGATCCACCTCTGACAGGGGGGGTAGAAGAGACCCAGTACTTC. Encoded protein: CATSRDPPLTGGVEETQYF.